This is a list of T cell receptor beta chains from one sample in a study of shared clonotypes between healthy human individuals. The method was immunoSEQ multiplex PCR; TCRdb's version includes in-frame clones alone and lacks a portion of them. The sample carries approximately 1.4 million clones, 95% to 99% recorded once. The sequencing sample was made of naive CD4+ T cells sorted from blood. The receptors originated from a man between 25 and 39 years old in good health. CDR3s include the opening cysteine and the closing phenylalanine or tryptophan. D genes are given only for firm matches. Some rows mark clone size as missing; the rest say once, few, many or name a class of expanded clone.

D: -
J: TRBJ2-5
V: TRBV5-6
size: -
CDR3: CASSLGGSEETQYF
DNA: TGTGCCAGCAGCTTGGGTGGGTCCGAAGAGACCCAGTACTTC

D: TRBD2
J: TRBJ2-3
V: TRBV5-4
size: -
CDR3: CASSPRLAGEADTQYF
DNA: TGTGCCAGCAGCCCCAGACTAGCGGGAGAGGCAGATACGCAGTATTTT

D: -
J: TRBJ2-1
V: TRBV11-3
size: once
CDR3: CASSFDNEQFF
DNA: TGTGCCAGCTCCTTCGACAATGAGCAGTTCTTC

D: -
J: TRBJ1-1
V: TRBV5-1
size: once
CDR3: CASSPKGSGEAFF
DNA: TGCGCCAGCAGCCCCAAGGGATCAGGTGAAGCTTTCTTT

D: TRBD1
J: TRBJ2-5
V: TRBV11-2
size: -
CDR3: CASSRDRIYETQYF
DNA: TGTGCCAGCAGCCGGGACAGGATATATGAGACCCAGTACTTC

D: TRBD2
J: TRBJ2-1
V: TRBV19
size: -
CDR3: CASSFVRFWTSGSNEQFF
DNA: TGTGCCAGTAGTTTCGTGAGATTTTGGACTAGCGGGAGCAATGAGCAGTTCTTC

D: -
J: TRBJ1-2
V: TRBV6-7
size: -
CDR3: CASRPNYGYTF
DNA: TGTGCCAGCAGGCCTAACTATGGCTACACCTTC

D: -
J: TRBJ2-2
V: TRBV7-2
size: -
CDR3: CATKLGSNTGELFF
DNA: TGTGCCACCAAACTCGGGAGTAACACCGGGGAGCTGTTTTTT

D: -
J: TRBJ1-2
V: TRBV5-4
size: -
CDR3: CASSRRQGDGYTF
DNA: TGTGCCAGCAGCCGTCGGCAGGGTGATGGCTACACCTTC

D: TRBD2
J: TRBJ2-7
V: TRBV2
size: -
CDR3: CASKNSGSSYEQYF
DNA: TGTGCCAGCAAAAATAGCGGGAGCTCCTACGAGCAGTACTTC

D: -
J: TRBJ1-4
V: TRBV6-5
size: -
CDR3: CASAKGRTNEKLFF
DNA: TGTGCCAGCGCCAAAGGGCGGACTAATGAAAAACTGTTTTTT

D: -
J: TRBJ2-3
V: TRBV11-2
size: -
CDR3: CASSQGVVTDTQYF
DNA: TGTGCCAGCAGCCAAGGAGTAGTCACCGATACGCAGTATTTT

D: -
J: TRBJ1-2
V: TRBV5-5
size: -
CDR3: CASSSHQDGNYGYTF
DNA: TGTGCCAGCAGCTCCCACCAAGACGGGAACTATGGCTACACCTTC

D: TRBD2
J: TRBJ2-3
V: TRBV6-4
size: -
CDR3: CASSDGSSGRTQYF
DNA: TGTGCCAGCAGTGACGGGTCTAGCGGGAGAACGCAGTATTTT

D: -
J: TRBJ2-6
V: TRBV10-3
size: -
CDR3: CAISESKVGGHLSGANVLTF
DNA: TGTGCCATCAGTGAGTCGAAAGTCGGGGGCCACTTATCTGGGGCCAACGTCCTGACTTTC

D: TRBD1
J: TRBJ1-5
V: TRBV10-1
size: -
CDR3: CASSEGGTGRGQPQHF
DNA: TGCGCCAGCAGTGAAGGGGGGACAGGCCGAGGTCAGCCCCAGCATTTT

D: TRBD2
J: TRBJ2-7
V: TRBV28
size: -
CDR3: CASRFPSGISEQYF
DNA: TGTGCCAGCAGGTTCCCTAGCGGGATTTCCGAGCAGTACTTC

D: -
J: TRBJ2-1
V: TRBV11-2
size: -
CDR3: CASRHPGINNEQFF
DNA: TGTGCCAGCAGGCACCCCGGGATAAACAATGAGCAGTTCTTC

D: -
J: TRBJ2-2
V: TRBV7-9
size: -
CDR3: CASRANSGELFF
DNA: TGTGCCAGCCGGGCAAATTCCGGGGAGCTGTTTTTT

D: -
J: TRBJ2-7
V: TRBV5-6
size: -
CDR3: CASSLTGSNEQYF
DNA: TGTGCCAGCAGCTTGACAGGGTCAAACGAGCAGTACTTC

D: -
J: TRBJ2-5
V: TRBV13
size: -
CDR3: CASSPPITISPSYF
DNA: TGTGCCAGCAGCCCTCCAATAACGATCTCTCCTAGCTACTTC

D: TRBD2
J: TRBJ2-1
V: TRBV10-2
size: -
CDR3: CASSEPTPGRSYNEQFF
DNA: TGCGCCAGCAGTGAGCCCACCCCCGGGAGGTCCTACAATGAGCAGTTCTTC

D: -
J: TRBJ2-2
V: TRBV6-5
size: -
CDR3: CASSYPGNPGELFF
DNA: TGTGCCAGCAGTTACCCAGGGAATCCCGGGGAGCTGTTTTTT

D: -
J: TRBJ2-2
V: TRBV7-8
size: -
CDR3: CASSLNAGELFF
DNA: TGTGCCAGCAGCCTTAACGCCGGGGAGCTGTTTTTT

D: TRBD1
J: TRBJ2-5
V: TRBV28
size: -
CDR3: CASRPGQGETQYF
DNA: TGTGCCAGCAGGCCGGGACAGGGCGAGACCCAGTACTTC

D: -
J: TRBJ2-6
V: TRBV6-6
size: -
CDR3: CASSYKSSGANVLTF
DNA: TGTGCCAGCAGTTACAAATCCTCTGGGGCCAACGTCCTGACTTTC

D: -
J: TRBJ1-2
V: TRBV19
size: -
CDR3: CASNPTAHYGYTF
DNA: TGTGCCAGTAACCCGACCGCCCACTATGGCTACACCTTC

D: -
J: TRBJ1-2
V: TRBV28
size: -
CDR3: CASSLNRAAGYTF
DNA: TGTGCCAGCAGTTTAAACCGCGCTGCTGGCTACACCTTC

D: TRBD1
J: TRBJ2-5
V: TRBV6-1
size: -
CDR3: CASSRTGQGETQYF
DNA: TGTGCCAGCAGCCGGACAGGGCAGGGGGAGACCCAGTACTTC

D: -
J: TRBJ2-3
V: TRBV28
size: -
CDR3: CASSLIGHSTDTQYF
DNA: TGTGCCAGCAGTTTAATTGGACATTCCACAGATACGCAGTATTTT

D: TRBD2
J: TRBJ2-1
V: TRBV18
size: -
CDR3: CASSRTSGYNEQFF
DNA: TGTGCCAGCTCCAGGACTAGCGGCTACAATGAGCAGTTCTTC

D: TRBD1
J: TRBJ2-7
V: TRBV7-9
size: -
CDR3: CASSPRTGSYEQYF
DNA: TGTGCCAGCAGCCCCCGGACAGGGTCCTACGAGCAGTACTTC

D: -
J: TRBJ1-4
V: TRBV9
size: -
CDR3: CASSSGPTATNEKLFF
DNA: TGTGCCAGCAGCTCCGGGCCAACCGCAACTAATGAAAAACTGTTTTTT

D: -
J: TRBJ1-2
V: TRBV28
size: -
CDR3: CASSSLGRMGYTF
DNA: TGTGCCAGCAGTTCCCTCGGACGGATGGGCTACACCTTC

D: -
J: TRBJ1-2
V: TRBV4-1
size: -
CDR3: CASSQDPSRDYGYTF
DNA: TGCGCCAGCAGCCAAGATCCGAGCAGGGACTATGGCTACACCTTC

D: -
J: TRBJ2-1
V: TRBV21-1
size: -
CDR3: CASSTQGWRYNEQFF
DNA: TGTGCCAGCAGCACACAGGGGTGGAGGTACAATGAGCAGTTCTTC

D: -
J: TRBJ1-5
V: TRBV9
size: -
CDR3: CASSPAVDQPQHF
DNA: TGTGCCAGCAGCCCCGCGGTGGATCAGCCCCAGCATTTT

D: -
J: TRBJ2-1
V: TRBV5-1
size: -
CDR3: CASSPHTLGEQFF
DNA: TGCGCCAGCAGCCCACATACCTTGGGTGAGCAGTTCTTC

D: TRBD1
J: TRBJ2-5
V: TRBV11-2
size: -
CDR3: CASSLEGSGGTQYF
DNA: TGTGCCAGCAGCTTAGAGGGGTCAGGGGGGACCCAGTACTTC

D: -
J: TRBJ1-2
V: TRBV19
size: -
CDR3: CASRRREGYGYTF
DNA: TGTGCCAGTAGACGTCGTGAGGGCTATGGCTACACCTTC

D: TRBD1
J: TRBJ2-7
V: TRBV6-1
size: -
CDR3: CASSDNRGSNEQYF
DNA: TGTGCCAGCAGTGACAACAGGGGGAGCAACGAGCAGTACTTC

D: TRBD1
J: TRBJ2-1
V: TRBV19
size: once
CDR3: CASSPGQALYNEQFF
DNA: TGTGCCAGTAGCCCCGGACAGGCGTTGTACAATGAGCAGTTCTTC

D: TRBD2
J: TRBJ2-1
V: TRBV5-1
size: -
CDR3: CASSAPVAGGYNEQFF
DNA: TGCGCCAGCAGCGCCCCGGTAGCGGGAGGATACAATGAGCAGTTCTTC

D: TRBD1
J: TRBJ1-2
V: TRBV28
size: -
CDR3: CASSMTGTYGYTF
DNA: TGTGCCAGCAGTATGACAGGGACCTATGGCTACACCTTC

D: -
J: TRBJ2-2
V: TRBV27
size: -
CDR3: CASSSYVTGIRELFF
DNA: TGTGCCAGCAGTTCGTATGTAACAGGGATCAGGGAGCTGTTTTTT

D: -
J: TRBJ2-2
V: TRBV5-1
size: -
CDR3: CASSLGAVEGAGELFF
DNA: TGCGCCAGCAGCTTGGGCGCAGTTGAGGGTGCCGGGGAGCTGTTTTTT

D: -
J: TRBJ2-7
V: TRBV15
size: -
CDR3: CATSTSGVTSYEQYF
DNA: TGTGCCACCAGCACTTCAGGGGTTACGTCCTACGAGCAGTACTTC

D: -
J: TRBJ2-5
V: TRBV5-4
size: -
CDR3: CASSFKGGSETQYF
DNA: TGTGCCAGCAGCTTTAAAGGGGGGTCGGAGACCCAGTACTTC